This T cell receptor beta chain is drawn from a study of early T cells in non-severe SARS-CoV-2 infection. Researchers attached unique molecular identifiers to individual cDNA molecules. TCRdb processed the 5' RACE reads anew with MiXCR; each CDR3 protein has one entry. The sample lists 55,000 to 65,000 distinct CDR3 sequences, roughly 12% occurring once. Worth noting for this clonotype: What it recognizes is unknown.

Study-wide findings and caveats: Comparison of clonotypes with VDJdb favored anti-spike CD8 responses while missing private and CD4 specificities.

Sample: whole blood, taken at baseline. The TCR comes from an adult who was a healthcare worker with PCR-confirmed SARS-CoV-2 infection or an uninfected control (not recorded which).

The CDR3 sequence: CASSLGVYGEQFF. The CDR3 coding sequence is TGTGCCAGCAGTTTGGGGGTATATGGTGAGCAGTTCTTC. The chain couples TRBV28 to TRBJ2-1; the D call may be TRBD1 or TRBD2 (5 bases each). This CDR3 has 13 amino acids. Trimming took 3 bases from V and 9 from J, leaving 12 bases between them. In germline, CDR1 is MDHEN, CDR2 SYDVKM.